One and the same sample provided the 13 T cell receptor beta chains below, sequenced in a study of cytomegalovirus exposure and HLA in healthy donors. Primers: 60 Vbeta forward and 13 Jbeta reverse. The protocol was immunoSEQ multiplex PCR, while the TCRdb copy is restricted to in-frame clones and leaves out a portion. The profile shows about 110,000 clones, roughly 83% of them singletons. Material for sequencing was PBMCs. These TCRs come from a woman aged 18 to 35 in good health and CMV-seropositive.

The J gene is TRBJ2-1, the V gene TRBV11-3; perhaps TRBD2 as D (5 bases). CDR1 and CDR2 from the germline V gene are SGHNT and YENEEA. The CDR3 has 14 residues. The V and J ends lost 1 base and 7 bases respectively, with 11 bases between them. CDR3 nucleotides: TGTGCCAGCAGCTTAGCCGGGATTTATAATGAGCAGTTCTTC. This encodes CASSLAGIYNEQFF.

The V gene is TRBV21-1, the J gene TRBJ1-1; the table gives TRBD1 as D, unverified against the DNA. TRBV21-1 is a pseudogene. CDR3 length: 13 residues. The CDR3 nucleotides read TGTGCCACCGCAAACACAGGGAGAACTGAAGCTTTCTTT. Translation gives CATANTGRTEAFF.

This clone was seen only a few times. The J gene is TRBJ2-3, the V gene TRBV6-1, with 9 bases that match TRBD1. Germline CDR1 reads MNHNS; CDR2 reads SASEGT. V dropped 4 bases and J dropped 1; count of bases not matched to a gene: 12. The CDR3 covers 18 residues. CDR3 sequence: CASSGPGQGSIRTDTQYF. The DNA for the CDR3 is TGTGCCAGCAGTGGTCCGGGACAGGGTAGTATCCGCACAGATACGCAGTATTTT.

This clone was found once. The chain combines TRBV30 with TRBJ1-5; TRBD1 aligns across 7 bases. V lost 6 bases, J lost 3 bases, and 2 bases stayed unmatched. There are 12 residues in the CDR3. The germline CDR1 and CDR2 sequences are GTSNPN and SVGIG (reference sequence). The CDR3 sequence: CACRGFNQPQHF. In nucleotides, the CDR3 is TGTGCCTGCAGGGGGTTCAATCAGCCCCAGCATTTT.

This clone appeared once. The germline gene is not matched at one end of the junction; a read error may be the cause. The CDR3 coding sequence is TGTGCCAGCACCTTAGGACTAGCGGGAGGGCCTCCCTCCTACAATGAGCAGTTCTTC. It specifies CASTLGLAGGPPSYNEQFF. The chain carries TRBV7-6 and TRBJ2-1, with 15 bases identical to TRBD2. Germline CDR1 is SGHVS and CDR2 is FNYEAQ. CDR3 size: 19 residues.

The rearrangement links TRBV5-1 to TRBJ1-2; a weak D match, TRBD1 (5 bases). The CDR3 is 16 residues long. Trimming took off 5 bases at V and 3 bases at J, with 20 bases between the two ends. From germline, CDR1 is SGHRS and CDR2 YFSETQ. The CDR3 DNA reads as TGCGCCAGCAGTCCCCAAGGTGGAGGGGAGTACTATGGCTACACCTTC. It is translated as CASSPQGGGEYYGYTF. Complete variable domain (other parts from reference TRBV5-1 and TRBJ1-2): KAGVTQTPRYLIKTRGQQVTLSCSPISGHRSVSWYQQTPGQGLQFLFEYFSETQRNKGNFPGRFSGRQFSNSRSEMNVSTLELGDSALYLCASSPQGGGEYYGYTFGSGTRLTVV.

This clone came up a few times. The V gene is TRBV10-2, the J gene TRBJ1-1, with 8 positions matching TRBD1. With 8 bases clipped from V and 6 bases from J, the junction kept 17 bases outside the gene matches. CDR3 size: 16 residues. The germline V gene has CDR1 WSHSY and CDR2 SAAADI. CDR3 DNA: TGCGCCAGCCTTACTTTCTCCGGGACAGGTAGTCCTGAAGCTTTCTTT. Translation: CASLTFSGTGSPEAFF.

This clone was found a few times. The rearrangement links TRBV9 to TRBJ1-1, with unresolved D. CDR1 and CDR2 from the germline V gene are SGDLS and YYNGEE. This CDR3 has 12 amino acids. V was clipped by 0 bases and J by 5 bases, with 5 bases between them. CDR3 residues: CASSVGRTEAFF. The CDR3 DNA reads as TGTGCCAGCAGCGTAGGGAGAACTGAAGCTTTCTTT.

V gene TRBV9 combines with J gene TRBJ2-7, with D possibly being TRBD2 (5 bases). Trimming removed 0 bases at V and 2 bases at J, with 12 bases between. Germline assignment: CDR1 SGDLS and CDR2 YYNGEE. CDR3 length equals 15 residues. The CDR3 here is CASSVAAGRTYEQYF. CDR3 DNA sequence: TGTGCCAGCAGCGTAGCGGCGGGCAGAACCTACGAGCAGTACTTC.

This chain joins TRBV11-2 and TRBJ2-3, with 13 bases fitting TRBD2. The V gene end was trimmed by 5 bases and the J gene end by 6 bases; junction bases not matched to a gene: 17. The CDR3 is made up of 19 amino acids. Germline loops: CDR1 SGHAT, CDR2 FQNNGV. The chain's CDR3 is CASSDSIAGLAGVGDTQYF. The CDR3 coding sequence is TGTGCCAGCAGCGATTCAATTGCTGGACTAGCGGGAGTAGGGGATACGCAGTATTTT.

The CDR3 loop reads CASSSGTSSNNEQFF. The CDR3 DNA reads as TGTGCCAGCAGTTCCGGGACTAGCAGTAACAATGAGCAGTTCTTC. The chain is built from TRBV7-9 and TRBJ2-1; 9 nucleotides agree with TRBD2. The J segment lost 5 bases and the V segment lost 6 bases, leaving 8 bases of the junction unmatched. Per germline, CDR1 SEHNR and CDR2 FQNEAQ (reference sequence). This CDR3 is 15 amino acids long.

Here the CDR3 DNA reads TGCGCCAGCAGCGGACAGGGTGAAAGAGAAAAACTGTTTTTT. It encodes CASSGQGEREKLFF. J is TRBJ1-4 and V is TRBV5-1; 8 bases are shared with TRBD1. The ends lost 4 bases at V and 8 bases at J; junction bases unmatched: 7. The germline gives CDR1 SGHRS, CDR2 YFSETQ. CDR3 size: 14 residues.

The chain combines TRBV6-5 with TRBJ2-7; the match to TRBD1 covers 11 bases. The junction had 5 bases not matched to a gene; V was cut back by 2 bases and J by 5 bases. This CDR3 is built from 15 residues. Germline V gene data show CDR1 as MNHEY and CDR2 as SVGAGI. CDR3 sequence reads: CASSYGWTGGDEQYF. Here the CDR3 DNA reads TGTGCCAGCAGTTACGGTTGGACAGGGGGCGACGAGCAGTACTTC.